The 23 T cell receptor beta chains below were found in one sample sequenced in a study of CD8 T cells in Susac syndrome. With random hexamers, roughly 0.5 to 1 ug RNA was reverse transcribed. Each CDR3 protein is one row after TCRdb ran MiXCR on the immunoSEQ multiplex PCR reads. The sample consists of 130,000 or so distinct CDR3 sequences, around 94% of them appearing once. The sequencing input was CD8+ T cells from PBMCs. The receptors shown here come from a human donor with Susac syndrome.

The chain is built from TRBV5-1 and TRBJ2-6, with 7 bases identical to TRBD1. The CDR3 is 19 residues long. The germline V gene encodes CDR1 SGHRS and CDR2 YFSETQ. V was pared by 4 bases and J by 0 bases, with 13 bases of the junction left unmatched. CDR3 loop: CASSGSPTGLSSGANVLTF. DNA for the CDR3: TGCGCCAGCAGCGGATCCCCGACAGGGCTCTCCTCTGGGGCCAACGTCCTGACTTTC.

In this sample, this clonotype turned up once. CDR3 in DNA: TGCAGCGTTACAGGACTAGCGGGGGGGCTTGAAGATACGCAGTATTTT. Its protein is CSVTGLAGGLEDTQYF. This chain joins TRBV29-1 and TRBJ2-3; 15 nucleotides align to TRBD2. The CDR3 has 16 residues. J was trimmed by 5 bases and V by 5 bases; bases with no gene match: 8. Germline-derived CDR1 and CDR2 are SQVTM and ANQGSEA.

The chain has TRBV29-1 and TRBJ1-1, with TRBD1 as a possible D gene (5 bases). The V end was cut by 7 bases, the J end by 6 bases, with 18 bases between. Germline values: CDR1 SQVTM, CDR2 ANQGSEA. The length of the CDR3 is 13 residues. The CDR3 sequence: CSARGGAEAEAFF. CDR3 coding DNA: TGCAGCGCCCGGGGAGGGGCTGAAGCTGAAGCTTTCTTT.

This chain joins TRBV9 and TRBJ2-7; D ambiguous. Deletions cut 1 base from V and 0 bases from J, with 8 bases between. This CDR3 has 14 residues. CDR1 is SGDLS and CDR2 is YYNGEE in the germline V gene. CDR3 in DNA: TGTGCCAGCAGCGTATTCCCGAGCTCCTACGAGCAGTACTTC. It is translated as CASSVFPSSYEQYF.

The genes are TRBV9 and TRBJ2-3; maybe TRBD1 (6 bases). Trimming stripped 4 bases from V and 2 bases from J, with 14 bases between. In germline, CDR1 is SGDLS, CDR2 YYNGEE. This CDR3 comprises 15 residues. The CDR3 reads CASSPRTETTDTQYF. In nucleotides, the CDR3 is TGTGCCAGCAGCCCGCGGACAGAGACCACAGATACGCAGTATTTT. Combining the CDR3 with reference TRBV9 and TRBJ2-3 gives the whole variable domain DSGVTQTPKHLITATGQRVTLRCSPRSGDLSVYWYQQSLDQGLQFLIQYYNGEERAKGNILERFSAQQFPDLHSELNLSSLELGDSALYFCASSPRTETTDTQYFGPGTRLTVL.

This chain joins TRBV20-1 and TRBJ2-7, with 8 bases lining up with TRBD2. Germline CDR1 DFQATT, CDR2 SNEGSKA (reference sequence). This CDR3 is 14 amino acids long. J was trimmed by 7 bases and V by 5 bases; bases with no gene match: 13. CDR3 sequence reads: CSAPSGGVPGEQYF. The DNA of the CDR3 is TGCAGTGCTCCTTCCGGGGGGGTCCCAGGGGAGCAGTACTTC.

The V call is TRBV27, the J call TRBJ2-1; D may be TRBD2 (5 bases). Germline values: CDR1 MNHEY, CDR2 SMNVEV (reference sequence). The CDR3 consists of 14 residues. V dropped 2 bases and J dropped 6 bases, with 11 bases sitting between them. CDR3 DNA: TGTGCCAGCAGTTTAAGGACGGCGGGCAATGAGCAGTTCTTC. This gives the protein CASSLRTAGNEQFF.

V usage is TRBV20-1 and J usage is TRBJ2-5; 12 nucleotides line up with TRBD2. The CDR3 has 17 residues. V trimming: 0 bases; J trimming: 4 bases; junction bases outside the gene matches: 9. Germline CDR1 and CDR2: DFQATT and SNEGSKA (reference sequence). This chain's CDR3 is CSARDPSGGATGETQYF. The CDR3 DNA reads as TGCAGTGCTAGAGACCCTAGCGGGGGGGCGACTGGAGAGACCCAGTACTTC.

The chain carries TRBV7-3 and TRBJ2-5, with D hard to call. CDR1 SGHTA and CDR2 FQGTGA come from the germline V gene. V was pared by 1 base and J by 0 bases, with 12 bases between. The CDR3 covers 16 residues. CDR3 sequence reads: CASSLNGGEYQETQYF. For the CDR3, the DNA is TGTGCCAGCAGCTTAAACGGCGGAGAGTACCAAGAGACCCAGTACTTC.

The J gene is TRBJ2-3, the V gene TRBV27; either TRBD1 or TRBD2 may supply D (5 bases each). CDR3 size: 16 residues. Deletions cut 5 bases from V and 4 bases from J, with 19 bases between. Germline CDR1 and CDR2: MNHEY and SMNVEV (reference sequence). CDR3 protein: CASSPTQALGADTQYF. The CDR3 DNA reads as TGTGCCAGCAGTCCGACACAGGCCCTCGGGGCAGATACGCAGTATTTT.

This clonotype was recorded only once. V usage is TRBV27 and J usage is TRBJ1-2, with D possibly TRBD1 on 6 matching bases. The germline V gene encodes CDR1 MNHEY and CDR2 SMNVEV (reference sequence). The V end was cut by 8 bases, the J end by 4 bases, with 14 bases between. The CDR3 length is 13 residues. The CDR3 DNA is TGTGCCAGCCACCGACAGGAGACCTATGGCTACACCTTC. This gives the protein CASHRQETYGYTF.

The chain carries TRBV19 and TRBJ1-3; maybe TRBD1 (5 bases). Germline loops: CDR1 LNHDA, CDR2 SQIVND (reference sequence). The CDR3 is made up of 16 amino acids. Trimming stripped 1 base from V and 0 bases from J, with 10 bases between. The CDR3 DNA reads TGTGCCAGTAGTATAGGAGAGGGGAGCTCTGGAAACACCATATATTTT. It specifies CASSIGEGSSGNTIYF. Combining the CDR3 with reference TRBV19 and TRBJ1-3 gives the whole variable domain DGGITQSPKYLFRKEGQNVTLSCEQNLNHDAMYWYRQDPGQGLRLIYYSQIVNDFQKGDIAEGYSVSREKKESFPLTVTSAQKNPTAFYLCASSIGEGSSGNTIYFGEGSWLTVV.

The chain employs TRBV6-5 and TRBJ2-5; D remains unclear. V was trimmed by 2 bases and J by 1 base, leaving 5 bases between them. Germline CDR1 is MNHEY and CDR2 is SVGAGI. CDR3 size: 13 residues. CDR3 residues: CASSYAFQETQYF. The CDR3 bases are TGTGCCAGCAGTTACGCCTTCCAAGAGACCCAGTACTTC.

This clonotype showed up just once. The chain combines TRBV30 with TRBJ1-4, with TRBD1 matching 9 bases. The length of the CDR3 is 15 residues. Germline V lookup: CDR1 GTSNPN, CDR2 SVGIG (reference sequence). After removal of 0 bases from V and 6 bases from J, the junction contained 5 bases not matched to a gene. CDR3 region: CAWSVVRDRDEKLFF. CDR3 bases: TGTGCCTGGAGTGTAGTCAGGGACAGGGATGAAAAACTGTTTTTT.

This chain's CDR3 is CSARGSGTYNEQFF. The CDR3, as DNA: TGCAGTGCTAGGGGCAGCGGCACCTACAATGAGCAGTTCTTC. The chain employs TRBV20-1 and TRBJ2-1, with D perhaps TRBD2 (5 bases). Germline V gives CDR1 DFQATT, CDR2 SNEGSKA (reference sequence). Between the trimmed V and J ends, which lost 3 bases and 2 bases, there was a span of 11 bases. CDR3 length: 14 amino acids.

V gene TRBV9 combines with J gene TRBJ2-7, with TRBD2 identical over 8 bases. Unmatched junction bases numbered 4, after V lost 3 bases and J lost 2 bases. The CDR3 runs 14 residues. The V gene's germline CDR1 is SGDLS and CDR2 YYNGEE. CDR3: CASSATGGTYEQYF. As DNA, the CDR3 is TGTGCCAGCAGCGCGACGGGGGGGACCTACGAGCAGTACTTC.

The chain combines TRBV6-2 or TRBV6-3 with TRBJ1-2, with a tentative D call TRBD1 (5 bases). Germline CDR1 and CDR2: MNHEY and SVGEGT. The CDR3 spans 14 residues. With 2 bases removed from V and 3 bases from J, the gap between germline ends came to 10 bases. Here the CDR3 reads CASSYQGLYYGYTF. CDR3 nucleotide sequence: TGTGCCAGCAGTTACCAGGGACTCTACTATGGCTACACCTTC.

The genes are TRBV18 and TRBJ2-1; D not certain. CDR3 length: 14 amino acids. From germline, CDR1 is KGHSH and CDR2 LQKENI. The V gene lost 8 bases and the J gene lost 8 bases, with 19 bases spanning the gap. CDR3 coding DNA: TGTGCCAGCCCCCCAGGCAGGCTCTCCGATGAGCAGTTCTTC. Protein: CASPPGRLSDEQFF. The whole variable domain, filled in from reference TRBV18 and TRBJ2-1, reads NAGVMQNPRHLVRRRGQEARLRCSPMKGHSHVYWYRQLPEEGLKFMVYLQKENIIDESGMPKERFSAEFPKEGPSILRIQQVVRGDSAAYFCASPPGRLSDEQFFGPGTRLTVL.

The gene calls are TRBV20-1 and TRBJ2-7; TRBD1 matches 12 bases. The V gene's germline CDR1 is DFQATT and CDR2 SNEGSKA (reference sequence). V trimming: 6 bases; J trimming: 4 bases; junction bases outside the gene matches: 10. This CDR3 is 15 amino acids long. DNA of the CDR3: TGCAGTGCGCCCCCCCGGGACAGGGGGCTTTACGAGCAGTACTTC. This sequence encodes CSAPPRDRGLYEQYF.

This clonotype appeared a single time. CDR3 region: CASSSGQGRDTQYF. As DNA, the CDR3 is TGTGCCAGCAGTTCGGGTCAGGGAAGGGATACGCAGTATTTT. The chain carries TRBV12-3 or TRBV12-4 and TRBJ2-3, with D maybe TRBD1 (5 bases). Trimming pared 4 bases from V and 6 bases from J, leaving 14 bases between. The CDR3 loop spans 14 amino acids.

The V call is TRBV9, the J call TRBJ1-2; possible D gene TRBD1, 5 bases. The CDR3 is 11 residues long. V gave up 0 bases and J gave up 9 bases, with 6 bases separating them. The germline CDR1 and CDR2 sequences are SGDLS and YYNGEE. CDR3 in amino acids: CASSVGQRYTF. CDR3 in DNA: TGTGCCAGCAGCGTAGGACAGCGCTACACCTTC. The full variable domain, with the rest looked up from reference TRBV9 and TRBJ1-2, is DSGVTQTPKHLITATGQRVTLRCSPRSGDLSVYWYQQSLDQGLQFLIQYYNGEERAKGNILERFSAQQFPDLHSELNLSSLELGDSALYFCASSVGQRYTFGSGTRLTVV.

There are a few counts of this clonotype. The chain couples TRBV27 to TRBJ1-6, with D tentatively TRBD1 (5 bases). This CDR3 comprises 13 residues. V lost 2 bases and J lost 7, with 6 bases in between. The V gene's germline CDR1 is MNHEY and CDR2 SMNVEV (reference sequence). The DNA of the CDR3 is TGTGCCAGCAGTTTAGGGGGGAATTCACCCCTCCACTTT. It is translated as CASSLGGNSPLHF.

In DNA, the CDR3 is TGCAGCGTGGAGGACAGGGGGCTTCAAGAGACCCAGTACTTC. This translates into CSVEDRGLQETQYF. The genes are TRBV29-1 and TRBJ2-5, with 11 bases that match TRBD1. Trimming took 6 bases from V and 2 from J; bases not matched to a gene: 5. The CDR3 has 14 amino acids. Germline loops: CDR1 SQVTM, CDR2 ANQGSEA.